A selection of T cell receptor beta chains follows, all from one sample in a study of cytomegalovirus exposure and HLA in healthy donors. Profiling relied on immunoSEQ multiplex PCR, and the TCRdb table lists in-frame clones only, not all of them. The sample consists of approximately 120,000 clones, roughly 80% of them appearing once. The sample was PBMCs. These receptors originate from a man between 18 and 35 years old in good health and CMV-seronegative. Both conserved end residues are part of each CDR3. The D gene is left open where the match is weak. Clone size is shown for a subset of rows, as once, few, many or a class of expanded clone.

clone_size	j_call	v_call	d_call	cdr3_nt	cdr3_aa
.	TRBJ2-1	TRBV11-2	.	TGTGCCAGCAGCCCTGGCAGGGGAGAGCAGTTCTTC	CASSPGRGEQFF
.	TRBJ1-1	TRBV5-1	.	TGCGCCAGCAGCTTGACGACAGGTTGGAGCACTGAAGCTTTCTTT	CASSLTTGWSTEAFF
.	TRBJ1-2	TRBV20-1	.	TGCAGTGCTAGAGATCTAATAGGCTACACCTTC	CSARDLIGYTF
.	TRBJ2-2	TRBV14	.	TGTGCCAGCAGCCCTTCTCGCGCTTACACCGGGGAGCTGTTTTTT	CASSPSRAYTGELFF
once	TRBJ1-4	TRBV19	TRBD1	TGTGCCAGTAGTCCCGACAGGGGCAATGAAAAACTGTTTTTT	CASSPDRGNEKLFF
.	TRBJ2-5	TRBV10-2	TRBD1	TGCGCCAGCAGCCTTGGGACAGCCCTGGGGGAGACCCAGTACTTC	CASSLGTALGETQYF
.	TRBJ2-7	TRBV18	.	TGTGCCAGCTCACCAGTGTCAGGGGCAGGGGCCTACGAGCAGTACTTC	CASSPVSGAGAYEQYF
.	TRBJ2-3	TRBV7-9	TRBD1	TGTGCCAGCAGCCCCGGGACAGGCTTCACAGATACGCAGTATTTT	CASSPGTGFTDTQYF
.	TRBJ2-1	TRBV9	.	TGTGCCAGCAGCGTAGTCCTAGCCGCTGAGCAGTTCTTC	CASSVVLAAEQFF
.	TRBJ1-3	TRBV14	TRBD1	TGTGCCAGCAGCCAAGCGGACAGGGGATGGTCTGGAAACACCATATATTTT	CASSQADRGWSGNTIYF
once	TRBJ1-4	TRBV2	TRBD1	TGTGCCAGCAGTGAAAAGCAGGGGGCACGTCCAGAAAAACTGTTTTTT	CASSEKQGARPEKLFF
.	TRBJ2-1	TRBV7-6	TRBD1	TGTGCCAGCAGCCGCTCAGGGGGCACTACCTACAATGAGCAGTTCTTC	CASSRSGGTTYNEQFF
.	TRBJ1-3	TRBV13	.	TGTGCCAGCAGCTTACTCAGGGGCTCTGGAAACACCATATATTTT	CASSLLRGSGNTIYF
.	TRBJ1-1	TRBV5-1	TRBD1	TGCGCCAGCGGGTGGGGGACAGAGAACACTGAAGCTTTCTTT	CASGWGTENTEAFF
.	TRBJ2-7	TRBV19	TRBD1	TGTGCCAGTAGTATAGCGACAGGGGGCTCCTACGAGCAGTACTTC	CASSIATGGSYEQYF
.	TRBJ1-5	TRBV5-6	.	TGTGCCAGCAGTATGGGAGGTGGTGCTCAGCCCCAGCATTTT	CASSMGGGAQPQHF
.	TRBJ2-7	TRBV6-5	TRBD2	TGTGCCAGCAGGGAGAGCGGGATCCTTCACTTC	CASRESGILHF
.	TRBJ1-6	TRBV27	.	TGTGCCAGCAGTCACCTACAGGGAGGGGATTCACCCCTCCACTTT	CASSHLQGGDSPLHF
once	TRBJ2-7	TRBV28	TRBD2	TGTGCCAGCAGTCAGACTAGCGGGTTTCCCTCCTACGAGCAGTACTTC	CASSQTSGFPSYEQYF
.	TRBJ1-5	TRBV19	.	TGTGCCAGTAGTACAGGGCTCCTTATAGATTTT	CASSTGLLIDF
.	TRBJ2-3	TRBV1	.	TGCACCAGCAGCCTTTGTTGCGGGGGGGCATCAGATACGCAGTATTTT	CTSSLCCGGASDTQYF
few	TRBJ2-7	TRBV5-4	TRBD1	TGTGCCAGCAGCTTGTTCCTCACAGGGGGGCGCGGCGAGCAGTACTTC	CASSLFLTGGRGEQYF
.	TRBJ1-5	TRBV11-2	.	TGTGCCAGCAGCTTAGCGGGCAATCAGCCCCAGCATTTT	CASSLAGNQPQHF